This passage covers 3 T cell receptor beta chains from one sample sequenced in a study of OX40 agonist ivuxolimab in advanced cancers. Profiled with immunoSEQ multiplex PCR; TCRdb holds only in-frame clones, not every one. The profile shows over 40,000 clones, about 90% of them singletons. Sequencing was performed on CD4+ or CD8+ T cells sorted from blood, taken in a trial of the OX40 agonist ivuxolimab. All receptors derive from an adult with an advanced solid tumor such as melanoma, head and neck, liver or kidney cancer.

The chain recombines TRBV4-3 with TRBJ1-3; weak D call: TRBD1 (5 bases). The CDR3 consists of 14 residues. Germline loops: CDR1 LGHNA, CDR2 YSLEER. V lost 1 base and J 2 bases, leaving 6 bases between the germline ends. This CDR3 reads CASSQVGAGNTIYF. As DNA, the CDR3 is TGCGCCAGCAGCCAAGTGGGGGCTGGAAACACCATATATTTT.

V is TRBV5-4 and J is TRBJ2-2; 7 bases line up with TRBD2. CDR1 and CDR2 (germline): SGHNT, YYREEE (reference sequence). CDR3 size: 16 residues. V lost 7 bases to trimming and J lost 3 bases; unmatched junction nucleotides: 12. The CDR3 spells CASSRPGLADTGELFF. Written as DNA, the CDR3 is TGTGCCAGCTCTCGACCCGGTCTAGCGGACACCGGGGAGCTGTTTTTT.

This chain links TRBV5-6 with TRBJ2-7, with D uncertain. The CDR3 has 13 residues. V lost 1 base, J lost 3 bases, and 8 bases lay in between. The V gene's germline CDR1 is SGHDT and CDR2 YYEEEE. The CDR3 is CASSLSSGYEQYF. The CDR3 region has the DNA TGTGCCAGCAGCTTGTCATCCGGCTACGAGCAGTACTTC.